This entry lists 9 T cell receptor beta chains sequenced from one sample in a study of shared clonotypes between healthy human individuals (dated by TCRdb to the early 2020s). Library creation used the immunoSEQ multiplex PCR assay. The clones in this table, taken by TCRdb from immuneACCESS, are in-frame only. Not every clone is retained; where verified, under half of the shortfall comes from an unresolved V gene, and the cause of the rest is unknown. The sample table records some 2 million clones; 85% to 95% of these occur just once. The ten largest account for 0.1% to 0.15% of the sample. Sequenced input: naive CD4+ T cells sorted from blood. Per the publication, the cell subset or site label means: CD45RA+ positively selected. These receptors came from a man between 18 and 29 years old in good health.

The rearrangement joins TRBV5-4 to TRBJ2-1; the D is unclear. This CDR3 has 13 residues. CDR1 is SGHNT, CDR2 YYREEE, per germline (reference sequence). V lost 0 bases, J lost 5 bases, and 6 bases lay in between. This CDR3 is CASSLGPDNEQFF. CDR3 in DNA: TGTGCCAGCAGCTTGGGGCCGGACAATGAGCAGTTCTTC.

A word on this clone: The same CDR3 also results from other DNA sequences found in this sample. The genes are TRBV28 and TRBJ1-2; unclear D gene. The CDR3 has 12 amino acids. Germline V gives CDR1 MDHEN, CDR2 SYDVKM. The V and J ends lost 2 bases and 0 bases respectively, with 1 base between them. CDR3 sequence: CASSLANYGYTF. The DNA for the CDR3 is TGTGCCAGCAGTTTAGCTAACTATGGCTACACCTTC.

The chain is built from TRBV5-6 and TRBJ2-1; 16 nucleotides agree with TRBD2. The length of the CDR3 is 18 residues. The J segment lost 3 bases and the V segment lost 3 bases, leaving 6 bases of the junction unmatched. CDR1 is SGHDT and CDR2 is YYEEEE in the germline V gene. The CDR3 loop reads CASSWGLAGGPSYNEQFF. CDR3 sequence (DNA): TGTGCCAGCAGCTGGGGACTAGCGGGAGGGCCAAGCTACAATGAGCAGTTCTTC.

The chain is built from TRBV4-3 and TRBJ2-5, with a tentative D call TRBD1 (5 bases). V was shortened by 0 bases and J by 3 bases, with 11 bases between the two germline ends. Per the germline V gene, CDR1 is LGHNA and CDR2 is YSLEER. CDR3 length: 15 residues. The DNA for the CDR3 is TGCGCCAGCAGCCAAGATTGGCCAGGGAAAGAGACCCAGTACTTC. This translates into CASSQDWPGKETQYF.

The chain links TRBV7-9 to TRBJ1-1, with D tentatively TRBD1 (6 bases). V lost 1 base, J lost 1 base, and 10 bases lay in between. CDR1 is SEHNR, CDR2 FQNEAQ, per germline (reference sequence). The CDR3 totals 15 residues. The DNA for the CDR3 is TGTGCCAGCAGCTTAGGGGGGCCAGGGAACACTGAAGCTTTCTTT. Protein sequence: CASSLGGPGNTEAFF.

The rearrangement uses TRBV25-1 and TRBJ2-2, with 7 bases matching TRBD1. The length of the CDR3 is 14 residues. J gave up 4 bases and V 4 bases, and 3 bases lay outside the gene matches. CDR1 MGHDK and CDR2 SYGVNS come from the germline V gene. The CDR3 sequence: CASSGDRITGELFF. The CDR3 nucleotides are TGTGCCAGCAGTGGGGACAGAATCACCGGGGAGCTGTTTTTT.

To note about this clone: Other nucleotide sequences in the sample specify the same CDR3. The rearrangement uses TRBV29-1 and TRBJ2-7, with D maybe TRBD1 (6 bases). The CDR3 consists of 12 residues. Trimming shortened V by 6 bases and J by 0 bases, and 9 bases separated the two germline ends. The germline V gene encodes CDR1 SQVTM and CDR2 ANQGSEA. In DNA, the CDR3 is TGCAGCGTAGGGGACAACTCCTACGAGCAGTACTTC. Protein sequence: CSVGDNSYEQYF.

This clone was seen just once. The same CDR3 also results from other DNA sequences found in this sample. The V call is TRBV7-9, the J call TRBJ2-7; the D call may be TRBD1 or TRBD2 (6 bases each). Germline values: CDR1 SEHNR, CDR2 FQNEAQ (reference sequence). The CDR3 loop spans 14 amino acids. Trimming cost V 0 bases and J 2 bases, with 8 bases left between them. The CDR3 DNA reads TGTGCCAGCAGCTTAGCGGGGGGCGCCTACGAGCAGTACTTC. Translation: CASSLAGGAYEQYF.

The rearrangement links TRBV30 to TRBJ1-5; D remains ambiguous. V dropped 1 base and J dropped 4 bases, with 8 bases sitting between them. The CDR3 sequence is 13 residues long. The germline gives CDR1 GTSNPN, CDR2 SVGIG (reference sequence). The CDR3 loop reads CAWSDGRNQPQHF. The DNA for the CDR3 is TGTGCCTGGAGTGACGGTAGAAATCAGCCCCAGCATTTT.